This T cell receptor (beta chain) was sequenced for a study of vaccination and CD4 T cells after COVID-19. At the level of the study: Participants were vaccinated with two doses, given as either BNT162b2 or mRNA-1273 vaccine.

The treatment is: roughly 11-day PBMC culture with coronavirus spike peptide pools or control peptides (ViraFEST assay). Via ViraFEST, peptide pools expanded antigen-specific T cells before TCR sequencing. V was cut by 0 bases and J by 0 bases, with 4 bases left in between. The CDR3 is 13 residues long. Per the germline V gene, CDR1 is GTSNPN and CDR2 is SVGIG (reference sequence). The Oncomine TCR Beta short-read assay generated sequence data from the DNA of cultured CD4+ T cells. TCRdb called the PCR reads again in MiXCR, with one record for every CDR3 protein. This table has approximately 9,000 distinct CDR3 sequences, around 50% appearing once. Points from the study as a whole: The median count of SARS-CoV-2-reactive clonotypes rose from 21 to 38, not significantly.

Only a few counts were recorded for this clonotype. The antigen is undetermined. The chain joins TRBV30 to TRBJ2-3, with D uncertain. This sequence was found in a human donor who had recovered from COVID-19. The sequencing sample was made of CD4+ T cells from blood, cultured in vitro. The CDR3 nucleotides read TGTGCCTGGAGTGTGGGCAGCACAGATACGCAGTATTTT. Amino acid sequence: CAWSVGSTDTQYF.